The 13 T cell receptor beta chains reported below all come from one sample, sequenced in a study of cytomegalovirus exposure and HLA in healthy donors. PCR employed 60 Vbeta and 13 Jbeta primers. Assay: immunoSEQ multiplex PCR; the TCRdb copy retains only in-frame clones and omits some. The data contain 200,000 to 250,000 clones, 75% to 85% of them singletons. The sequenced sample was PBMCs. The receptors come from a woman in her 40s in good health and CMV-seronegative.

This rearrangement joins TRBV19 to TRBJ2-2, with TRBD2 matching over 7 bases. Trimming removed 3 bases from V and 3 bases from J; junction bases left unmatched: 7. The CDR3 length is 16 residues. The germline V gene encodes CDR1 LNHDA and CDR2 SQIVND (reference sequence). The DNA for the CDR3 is TGTGCCAGTAGTATGGGGCGCGGGAGATACACCGGGGAGCTGTTTTTT. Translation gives CASSMGRGRYTGELFF.

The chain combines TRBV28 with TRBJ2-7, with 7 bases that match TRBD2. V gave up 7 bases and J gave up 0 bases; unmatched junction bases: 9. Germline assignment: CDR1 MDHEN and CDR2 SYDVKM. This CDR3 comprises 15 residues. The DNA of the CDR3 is TGTGCCAGCACCGGACTAGACCTGAGCTCCTACGAGCAGTACTTC. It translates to CASTGLDLSSYEQYF.

CDR3 loop: CASSDALAGGHTDTQYF. In nucleotides, the CDR3 is TGTGCCAGCAGTGACGCCCTAGCGGGAGGGCACACAGATACGCAGTATTTT. The rearrangement joins TRBV6-1 to TRBJ2-3; 12 nucleotides align to TRBD2. J lost 2 bases, V lost 3 bases, and 6 bases had no gene match. In germline, CDR1 is MNHNS, CDR2 SASEGT. The CDR3 totals 17 residues.

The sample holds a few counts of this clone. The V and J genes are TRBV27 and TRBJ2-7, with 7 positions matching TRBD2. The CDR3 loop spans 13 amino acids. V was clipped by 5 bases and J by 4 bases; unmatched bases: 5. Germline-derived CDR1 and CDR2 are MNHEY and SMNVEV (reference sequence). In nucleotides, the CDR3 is TGTGCCAGCAGTAGCGGGATAATTTACGAGCAGTACTTC. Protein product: CASSSGIIYEQYF.

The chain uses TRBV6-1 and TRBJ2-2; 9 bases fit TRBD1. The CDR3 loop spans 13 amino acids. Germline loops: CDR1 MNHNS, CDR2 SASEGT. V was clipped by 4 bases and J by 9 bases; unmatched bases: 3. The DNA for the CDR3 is TGTGCCAGCAGTGGGACAGGGGCACGGGAGCTGTTTTTT. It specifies CASSGTGARELFF.

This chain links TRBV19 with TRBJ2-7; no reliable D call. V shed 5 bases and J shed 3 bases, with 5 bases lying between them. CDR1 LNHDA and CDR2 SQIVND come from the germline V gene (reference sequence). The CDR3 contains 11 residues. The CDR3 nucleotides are TGTGCCAGTAGTGGGCTCTACGAGCAGTACTTC. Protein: CASSGLYEQYF.

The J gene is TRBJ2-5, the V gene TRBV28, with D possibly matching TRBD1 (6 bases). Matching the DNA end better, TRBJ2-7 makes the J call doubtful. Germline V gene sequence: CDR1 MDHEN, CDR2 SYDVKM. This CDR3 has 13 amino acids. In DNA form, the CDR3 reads TGTGCCAGCACCCCCGGACAGAGCGACGAGCAGTACTTC. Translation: CASTPGQSDEQYF.

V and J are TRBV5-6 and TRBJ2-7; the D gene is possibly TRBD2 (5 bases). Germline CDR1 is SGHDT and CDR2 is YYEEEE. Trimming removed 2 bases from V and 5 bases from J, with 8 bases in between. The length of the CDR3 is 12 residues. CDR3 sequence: CASSFPGDEQYF. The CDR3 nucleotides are TGTGCCAGCAGCTTCCCCGGGGACGAGCAGTACTTC.

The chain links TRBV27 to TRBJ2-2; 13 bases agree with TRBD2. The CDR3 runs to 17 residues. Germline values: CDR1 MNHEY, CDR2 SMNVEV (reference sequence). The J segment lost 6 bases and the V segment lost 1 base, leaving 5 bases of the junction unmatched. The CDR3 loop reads CASSLWTSGSEAGELFF. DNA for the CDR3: TGTGCCAGCAGTTTATGGACTAGCGGGAGTGAAGCCGGGGAGCTGTTTTTT.

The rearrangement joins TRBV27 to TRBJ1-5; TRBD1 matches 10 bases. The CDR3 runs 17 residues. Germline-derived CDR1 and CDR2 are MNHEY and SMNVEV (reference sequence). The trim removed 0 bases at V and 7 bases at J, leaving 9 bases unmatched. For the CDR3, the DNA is TGTGCCAGCAGTTTATCCAACCCAGGGACAGGGGAACAGCCCCAGCATTTT. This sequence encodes CASSLSNPGTGEQPQHF.

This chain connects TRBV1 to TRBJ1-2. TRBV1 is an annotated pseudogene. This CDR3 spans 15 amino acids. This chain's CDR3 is CTSSQDRLLCYGYTF. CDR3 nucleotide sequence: TGCACCAGCAGCCAAGACCGTCTCCTCTGCTATGGCTACACCTTC.

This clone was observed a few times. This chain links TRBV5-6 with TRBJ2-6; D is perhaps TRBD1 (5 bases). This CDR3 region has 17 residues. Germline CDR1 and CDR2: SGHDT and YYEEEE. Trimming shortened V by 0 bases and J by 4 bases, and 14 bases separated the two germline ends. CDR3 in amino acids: CASSLARVRTGANVLTF. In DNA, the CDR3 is TGTGCCAGCAGCTTGGCCAGAGTGAGGACAGGGGCCAACGTCCTGACTTTC.

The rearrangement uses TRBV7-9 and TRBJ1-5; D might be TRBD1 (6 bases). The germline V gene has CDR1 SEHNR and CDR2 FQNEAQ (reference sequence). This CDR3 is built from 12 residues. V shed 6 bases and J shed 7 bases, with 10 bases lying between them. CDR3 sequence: CASSSQGQPQHF. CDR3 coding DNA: TGTGCCAGCAGTTCTCAGGGGCAGCCCCAGCATTTT.